This entry concerns a single T cell receptor (beta chain). This sample was included in a study of blood T cell repertoires in COVID-19. Study information: Both acute and convalescent COVID-19 samples were obtained from the United States, Italy and Spain. The cDNA or gDNA used as material had been derived from T cells, B-cell-depleted T cells, or PBMCs.

The CDR3 extends over 17 amino acids. V gave up 2 bases and J gave up 5 bases; unmatched junction bases: 10. Germline V gene data show CDR1 as LGHDT and CDR2 as YNNKEL (reference sequence). Original methodology: How many nucleated cells were present was estimated from reference gene primer amplification. Repertoires were generated with immunoSEQ multiplex PCR, while TCRdb's copy carries only in-frame clones and drops some. V and J calls and clone size are those listed in that table; D and trimming were worked out from the DNA. This table holds roughly 180,000 clones, 86% found once. The receptor was derived from a man aged 65 to 79 with active or convalescent COVID-19. Sequencing was carried out using peripheral blood. This sequence joins TRBV3-1 (or the pseudogene TRBV3-2) and TRBJ2-1; 9 nucleotides align to TRBD2. The CDR3 loop is CASSQRKGGRANNEQFF. DNA for the CDR3: TGTGCCAGCAGCCAAAGGAAAGGCGGGAGGGCCAACAATGAGCAGTTCTTC.